Listed here are 5 T cell receptor beta chains from one sample, sequenced in a study of blood T cell repertoires in COVID-19. The data were produced by immunoSEQ multiplex PCR, yet TCRdb's version contains in-frame clones alone and is incomplete. The sample holds 140,000 to 150,000 clones, approximately 91% seen once. The specimen was peripheral blood. The receptors come from a human donor in a cohort sampled during active COVID-19.

This chain's CDR3 is CASSLGRGANTGELFF. The DNA of the CDR3 is TGTGCCAGCAGCTTGGGGCGGGGGGCCAACACCGGGGAGCTGTTTTTT. The chain employs TRBV11-1 and TRBJ2-2; 8 bases match TRBD2. The germline V gene has CDR1 SGHAT and CDR2 FQDESV (reference sequence). There are 16 residues in the CDR3. The ends lost 3 bases at V and 2 bases at J; junction bases unmatched: 5.

The V and J genes are TRBV6-5 and TRBJ1-2, with TRBD1 matching 8 bases. Germline CDR1 MNHEY, CDR2 SVGAGI. This CDR3 spans 12 amino acids. V trimming: 6 bases; J trimming: 8 bases; junction bases outside the gene matches: 5. CDR3 amino acids: CASRDRVGGYTF. CDR3 coding DNA: TGTGCCAGCAGGGACAGGGTGGGCGGCTACACCTTC.

The chain is built from TRBV7-3 and TRBJ1-2, with TRBD1 matching over 7 bases. CDR1 is SGHTA, CDR2 FQGTGA, per germline. Unmatched junction bases numbered 6, after V lost 2 bases and J lost 0 bases. CDR3 size: 16 residues. The CDR3 DNA sequence: TGTGCCAGCAGCTTAGAGGGGGCGCGGGCTAACTATGGCTACACCTTC. Translation gives CASSLEGARANYGYTF.

The rearrangement uses TRBV5-1 and TRBJ1-3, with unresolved D. CDR3 size: 13 residues. Trimming shortened V by 5 bases and J by 1 base, and 7 bases separated the two germline ends. Looked up from germline, CDR1 is SGHRS and CDR2 is YFSETQ. CDR3 loop: CASRPGSGNTIYF. The CDR3 nucleotides are TGCGCCAGCAGACCGGGTTCTGGAAACACCATATATTTT. Based on the CDR3 plus reference TRBV5-1 and TRBJ1-3, the full variable domain is KAGVTQTPRYLIKTRGQQVTLSCSPISGHRSVSWYQQTPGQGLQFLFEYFSETQRNKGNFPGRFSGRQFSNSRSEMNVSTLELGDSALYLCASRPGSGNTIYFGEGSWLTVV.

The genes are TRBV7-6 and TRBJ1-3; no firm D call. The CDR3 is made up of 20 amino acids. Germline loops: CDR1 SGHVS, CDR2 FNYEAQ. Trimming shortened V by 2 bases and J by 0 bases, and 23 bases separated the two germline ends. CDR3 sequence reads: CASSLSFGREGLGSGNTIYF. CDR3 DNA sequence: TGTGCCAGCAGCTTAAGCTTCGGGAGGGAAGGGCTTGGCTCTGGAAACACCATATATTTT.